These 19 T cell receptor beta chains came from one sample sequenced in a study of CD4+ T cells in melanoma. Profiled with immunoSEQ multiplex PCR; TCRdb holds only in-frame clones, not every one. Of roughly 60,000 clones listed, 60% to 80% are singletons. Sequenced material: tumor tissue. The receptors derive from a human donor with melanoma.

The J gene is TRBJ2-1, the V gene TRBV7-9; the match to TRBD1 covers 7 bases. CDR3 length: 16 residues. Germline-derived CDR1 and CDR2 are SEHNR and FQNEAQ (reference sequence). V lost 5 bases, J lost 3 bases, and 10 bases stayed unmatched. The CDR3: CASSPEQGRYYNEQFF. The DNA of the CDR3 is TGTGCCAGCAGCCCAGAACAGGGGCGGTACTACAATGAGCAGTTCTTC.

The sample holds a few counts of this clone. This rearrangement joins TRBV7-9 to TRBJ1-4; 7 bases agree with TRBD1. CDR1 is SEHNR and CDR2 is FQNEAQ in the germline V gene (reference sequence). J lost 5 bases, V lost 8 bases, and 8 bases had no gene match. The CDR3 has 14 amino acids. CDR3 bases: TGTGCCAGCGCAACCGGGACAGAGAATGAAAAACTGTTTTTT. Protein product: CASATGTENEKLFF.

This sequence joins TRBV18 and TRBJ2-3; D perhaps matches TRBD2 (6 bases). Trimming pared 6 bases from V and 4 bases from J, leaving 14 bases between. CDR3 length: 14 residues. The germline gives CDR1 KGHSH, CDR2 LQKENI. Here the CDR3 reads CASSKGGTADTQYF. CDR3 bases: TGTGCCAGCTCTAAAGGAGGGACGGCAGATACGCAGTATTTT.

The chain joins TRBV18 to TRBJ1-1; D may be TRBD1 (5 bases). Germline CDR1 KGHSH, CDR2 LQKENI. Trimming took 0 bases from V and 5 from J, leaving 10 bases between them. The CDR3 consists of 14 residues. DNA of the CDR3: TGTGCCAGCTCACCACCAGGGGAGAGGACTGAAGCTTTCTTT. It translates to CASSPPGERTEAFF.

The CDR3 region has the DNA TGTGCCAGCAGTTCCCAGGGCCCCTACACTGGTGAGCAGTTCTTC. The encoded protein is CASSSQGPYTGEQFF. The V call is TRBV27, the J call TRBJ2-1; maybe TRBD1 (5 bases). Per the germline V gene, CDR1 is MNHEY and CDR2 is SMNVEV (reference sequence). This CDR3 region has 15 residues. V lost 4 bases to trimming and J lost 9 bases, with 19 bases between them.

The chain recombines TRBV11-2 with TRBJ2-5; D might be TRBD1 (5 bases). The J call may be wrong; the DNA end is better matched by TRBJ2-7. Germline-derived CDR1 and CDR2 are SGHAT and FQNNGV. The CDR3 runs to 14 residues. The CDR3 spells CASSDQDIPYEQYF. For the CDR3, the DNA is TGTGCCAGCAGCGACCAGGACATCCCCTACGAGCAGTACTTC.

This chain joins TRBV2 and TRBJ2-7, with 8 positions matching TRBD1. The V and J ends lost 9 bases and 0 bases, in that order; junction bases with no gene match: 4. Germline V gene sequence: CDR1 SNHLY, CDR2 FYNNEI. CDR3 length: 13 amino acids. The CDR3 DNA sequence: TGTGCCAGACGGACAGGGCCCTCCTACGAGCAGTACTTC. Its translation: CARRTGPSYEQYF.

The V and J genes are TRBV4-3 and TRBJ2-7; D is perhaps TRBD1 (6 bases). V shed 0 bases and J shed 2 bases, with 11 bases lying between them. The CDR3 sequence is 15 residues long. The germline CDR1 and CDR2 sequences are LGHNA and YSLEER. The CDR3 region is CASSQEGGSPYEQYF. The CDR3, as DNA: TGCGCCAGCAGCCAAGAAGGGGGTTCTCCCTACGAGCAGTACTTC.

The chain is built from TRBV11-2 and TRBJ1-1, with D perhaps matching TRBD1 (6 bases). The germline gives CDR1 SGHAT, CDR2 FQNNGV. CDR3 length: 18 residues. Deletions cut 5 bases from V and 0 bases from J, with 22 bases between. CDR3 DNA sequence: TGTGCCAGCAGCCAGAAACCCGGGGGCAATCCCCTGAACACTGAAGCTTTCTTT. Translating gives CASSQKPGGNPLNTEAFF. The whole variable domain, remainder taken from reference TRBV11-2 and TRBJ1-1, is EAGVAQSPRYKIIEKRQSVAFWCNPISGHATLYWYQQILGQGPKLLIQFQNNGVVDDSQLPKDRFSAERLKGVDSTLKIQPAKLEDSAVYLCASSQKPGGNPLNTEAFFGQGTRLTVV.

The rearrangement uses TRBV19 and TRBJ2-1; TRBD1 aligns across 7 bases. J was trimmed by 5 bases and V by 2 bases; bases with no gene match: 3. This CDR3 region has 14 residues. The germline CDR1 and CDR2 sequences are LNHDA and SQIVND (reference sequence). The CDR3 DNA sequence: TGTGCCAGTAGTATAAGGGGGCCCAACAATGAGCAGTTCTTC. Protein: CASSIRGPNNEQFF.

This clone occurred many times. The chain recombines TRBV27 with TRBJ1-1; no definite D call. Germline-derived CDR1 and CDR2 are MNHEY and SMNVEV (reference sequence). Trimming stripped 6 bases from V and 1 base from J, with 9 bases between. The CDR3 consists of 13 residues. The CDR3 DNA sequence: TGTGCCAGCAGAATGACAACGAACACTGAAGCTTTCTTT. Protein product: CASRMTTNTEAFF.

V is TRBV7-9 and J is TRBJ2-7; 7 bases fit TRBD2. The CDR3 covers 19 residues. Germline lookup yields CDR1 SEHNR and CDR2 FQNEAQ (reference sequence). The trim removed 1 base at V and 2 bases at J, leaving 17 bases unmatched. CDR3 bases: TGTGCCAGCAGCTTAGAAATAACACTGGGGGGGTTTCTGGCCTACGAGCAGTACTTC. It translates to CASSLEITLGGFLAYEQYF.

The rearrangement joins TRBV4-2 to TRBJ1-2; the D is unclear. The CDR3 is 15 amino acids. In germline, CDR1 is LGHNA, CDR2 YNFKEQ. V shed 5 bases and J shed 4 bases, with 17 bases lying between them. The CDR3 sequence: CASSTPGEGSYGYTF. The DNA of the CDR3 is TGTGCCAGCAGCACCCCTGGGGAGGGTAGCTATGGCTACACCTTC.

For this clone: At one boundary the junction diverges from the germline segment, which might be a read error. The chain has TRBV7-7 and TRBJ2-7; D not certain. This CDR3 has 13 amino acids. Germline V gives CDR1 SSHAT, CDR2 FNYEAQ (reference sequence). In DNA form, the CDR3 reads TGTGCTAGCAGCCCCGGCCTCTCCTACGAGCAGTACTTC. This translates into CASSPGLSYEQYF.

The chain employs TRBV5-5 and TRBJ2-2, with TRBD1 matching 9 bases. This CDR3 has 17 amino acids. The trim removed 4 bases at V and 3 bases at J, leaving 10 bases unmatched. Looked up from germline, CDR1 is SGHKS and CDR2 is YYEKEE (reference sequence). CDR3 sequence (DNA): TGTGCCAGCAGCCCAACAGGGGGCGTACCGGACACCGGGGAGCTGTTTTTT. It codes for CASSPTGGVPDTGELFF.

With regard to this clone: At one end the junction does not follow the germline gene, possibly because of a read error. J is TRBJ2-7 and V is TRBV9; TRBD2 matches at 11 bases. Germline CDR1 and CDR2: SGDLS and YYNGEE. There are 12 residues in the CDR3. The DNA for the CDR3 is TGTGCCAGCAGCTTAGCGGGGGGGGCCGAGAACTTC. Protein: CASSLAGGAENF.

This chain links TRBV5-1 with TRBJ2-7; a weak D match, TRBD1 (6 bases). The CDR3 sequence is 14 residues long. Germline V gene sequence: CDR1 SGHRS, CDR2 YFSETQ. V was cut by 4 bases and J by 3 bases, with 14 bases left in between. CDR3 sequence reads: CASSAQGFDYEQYF. The DNA of the CDR3 is TGCGCCAGCAGCGCACAGGGTTTTGACTACGAGCAGTACTTC.

This clone was seen a handful of times. This sequence joins TRBV6-1 and TRBJ1-5; D unresolved. The ends were cut back, 2 bases at V and 5 bases at J, with 10 bases in the middle. The CDR3 spans 14 residues. The germline V gene encodes CDR1 MNHNS and CDR2 SASEGT. CDR3 nucleotide sequence: TGTGCCAGCAGTGAATCGGGTGGGGATCAGCCCCAGCATTTT. Residues: CASSESGGDQPQHF.

The genes are TRBV5-4 and TRBJ2-7, with D perhaps TRBD2 (5 bases). The V and J ends lost 0 bases and 4 bases respectively, with 8 bases between them. The germline gives CDR1 SGHNT, CDR2 YYREEE (reference sequence). This CDR3 region has 13 residues. CDR3 protein: CASSLVGDYEQYF. CDR3 DNA: TGTGCCAGCAGCTTGGTCGGGGATTACGAGCAGTACTTC.